Following are 5 T cell receptor beta chains from one sample sequenced in a study of shared clonotypes between healthy human individuals. TCRdb keeps only in-frame clones here, not all; method: immunoSEQ multiplex PCR. The sample has some 1.1 million clones, approximately 80% seen once. Specimen: memory CD4+ T cells from PBMCs. Sample subset: CD45RA-negative fraction. All receptors derive from a man between 18 and 29 years old in good health. Some clones in this sample may be carry-over from other donors' samples.

The CDR3 DNA reads TGTGCCAGCAGCTTAGCCGAGACGACTAGCGGGAGCATGTTCTTC. It is translated as CASSLAETTSGSMFF. The rearrangement uses TRBV7-9 and TRBJ2-1; 12 nucleotides line up with TRBD2. V trimming: 0 bases; J trimming: 15 bases; junction bases outside the gene matches: 9. Per the germline V gene, CDR1 is SEHNR and CDR2 is FQNEAQ (reference sequence). This CDR3 is built from 15 residues.

This chain connects TRBV5-6 to TRBJ2-3; possibly TRBD2 for D (6 bases). CDR3 size: 14 residues. V lost 4 bases and J lost 1, with 10 bases in between. From germline, CDR1 is SGHDT and CDR2 YYEEEE. Here the CDR3 DNA reads TGTGCCAGCAGCCGGGACTCTGGCACAGATACGCAGTATTTT. Translating it yields CASSRDSGTDTQYF.

This clone is a singleton in its sample. The CDR3 reads CASSLERAGTDTQYF. The CDR3 DNA is TGCGCCAGCAGCTTGGAGCGGGCTGGCACAGATACGCAGTATTTT. The rearrangement uses TRBV5-1 and TRBJ2-3; D might be TRBD2 (6 bases). Germline V gene data show CDR1 as SGHRS and CDR2 as YFSETQ. Trimming took 0 bases from V and 1 from J, leaving 9 bases between them. This CDR3 is built from 15 residues.

This chain uses TRBV25-1 with TRBJ2-5; D remains unclear. Germline CDR1 is MGHDK and CDR2 is SYGVNS. V lost 6 bases, J lost 5 bases, and 10 bases lay in between. The CDR3 runs 12 residues. The CDR3: CASRRGLETQYF. CDR3 sequence (DNA): TGTGCCAGCAGAAGAGGCTTGGAGACCCAGTACTTC.

The CDR3 DNA follows: TGTGCCTGGAGTGTACTCCGAAGCTCCTACAATGAGCAGTTCTTC. As protein: CAWSVLRSSYNEQFF. The genes are TRBV30 and TRBJ2-1; no reliable D call. CDR3 length: 15 amino acids. In germline, CDR1 is GTSNPN, CDR2 SVGIG (reference sequence). Trimming pared 0 bases from V and 0 bases from J, leaving 9 bases between.